The 14 T cell receptor beta chains given below trace back to one sample, sequenced in a study of blood T cell repertoires in COVID-19. Some clones are missing from TCRdb's copy, which holds only in-frame ones; the method was immunoSEQ multiplex PCR. Of 300,000 to 400,000 clones listed, about 90% are singletons. The material sequenced was peripheral blood. The receptors here all came from a woman younger than 30 who had recovered from COVID-19.

The CDR3 coding sequence is TGCGCCAGCAGCCAAGAGACAGGCACAGCGCTCTACTATGGCTACACCTTC. This encodes CASSQETGTALYYGYTF. The V and J genes are TRBV4-3 and TRBJ1-2; tentatively, D is TRBD1 (6 bases). The V end lost 0 bases, the J end lost 3 bases, and 17 bases lay between the germline ends. Germline CDR1 and CDR2: LGHNA and YSLEER. The CDR3 runs 17 residues.

This clone was seen a few times. This chain's CDR3 is CASSLQDRVLSGYTF. CDR3 in DNA: TGTGCCAGCAGCTTGCAAGACAGGGTCCTGAGTGGCTACACCTTC. The chain links TRBV7-9 to TRBJ1-2; 7 positions match TRBD1. The CDR3 sequence is 15 residues long. The junction had 11 bases not matched to a gene; V was cut back by 3 bases and J by 7 bases. CDR1 is SEHNR and CDR2 is FQNEAQ in the germline V gene (reference sequence).

The chain employs TRBV7-2 and TRBJ1-5; TRBD1 matches at 10 bases. Germline V lookup: CDR1 SGHTA, CDR2 FQGNSA. The CDR3 extends over 15 amino acids. V trimming: 4 bases; J trimming: 3 bases; junction bases outside the gene matches: 3. For the CDR3, the DNA is TGTGCCAGCAGCTGGGACAGGGGCTACAATCAGCCCCAGCATTTT. It is translated as CASSWDRGYNQPQHF.

The V and J genes are TRBV4-1 and TRBJ2-1; perhaps TRBD1 as D (5 bases). This CDR3 region has 17 residues. CDR1 MGHRA and CDR2 YSYEKL come from the germline V gene. With 3 bases removed from V and 3 bases from J, the gap between germline ends came to 18 bases. This CDR3 is CASSQGLWAGFYNEQFF. CDR3 in DNA: TGCGCCAGCAGCCAGGGGCTTTGGGCAGGGTTCTACAATGAGCAGTTCTTC.

This chain connects TRBV2 to TRBJ2-1; D is uncertain. Germline V CDR1 and CDR2: SNHLY, FYNNEI. This CDR3 spans 13 amino acids. V lost 6 bases, J lost 0 bases, and 6 bases lay in between. The CDR3 loop is CASRPGSYNEQFF. CDR3 DNA sequence: TGTGCCAGCAGGCCCGGCTCCTACAATGAGCAGTTCTTC.

The chain carries TRBV7-2 and TRBJ2-1; 13 bases match TRBD2. CDR1 SGHTA and CDR2 FQGNSA come from the germline V gene. CDR3 length: 18 residues. The V gene end was trimmed by 4 bases and the J gene end by 6 bases; junction bases not matched to a gene: 12. The CDR3 sequence is CASSSRTSGSRLGNEQFF. The DNA of the CDR3 is TGTGCCAGCAGCTCCCGGACTAGCGGGAGTCGGTTGGGCAATGAGCAGTTCTTC.

The rearrangement links TRBV29-1 to TRBJ2-3; 12 bases line up with TRBD2. From germline, CDR1 is SQVTM and CDR2 ANQGSEA. V lost 7 bases, J lost 0 bases, and 2 bases stayed unmatched. The CDR3 has 14 residues. The CDR3 DNA follows: TGCAGCGCGGGGACTAGCGGGAGCACAGATACGCAGTATTTT. Encoded protein: CSAGTSGSTDTQYF.

The CDR3 spells CASSPPRVHIYGYTF. The CDR3 region has the DNA TGTGCCAGCAGCCCGCCCAGGGTTCATATCTATGGCTACACCTTC. The chain employs TRBV6-2 or TRBV6-3 and TRBJ1-2, with D maybe TRBD1 (5 bases). The CDR3 totals 15 residues. CDR1 and CDR2 from the germline V gene are MNHEY and SVGEGT. Trimming removed 6 bases from V and 4 bases from J, with 18 bases in between.

The chain couples TRBV5-6 to TRBJ2-7, with D possibly being TRBD2 (6 bases). Germline CDR1 reads SGHDT; CDR2 reads YYEEEE. This CDR3 has 14 amino acids. The V gene lost 0 bases and the J gene lost 7 bases, with 14 bases spanning the gap. The DNA of the CDR3 is TGTGCCAGCAGCTTGGGGGCTAGCGTGAGGGAGCAGTACGTC. Translating gives CASSLGASVREQYV.

The J gene is TRBJ1-5, the V gene TRBV7-2, with D possibly being TRBD1 (6 bases). V was cut by 2 bases and J by 6 bases, with 23 bases left in between. The CDR3 has 18 residues. Germline CDR1 and CDR2: SGHTA and FQGNSA. The CDR3: CASSLSPPGRGGFQPQHF. In DNA, the CDR3 is TGTGCCAGCAGCTTAAGCCCCCCGGGCAGGGGAGGGTTTCAGCCCCAGCATTTT.

This chain uses TRBV5-1 with TRBJ2-5, with a tentative D call TRBD1 (5 bases). V lost 4 bases and J lost 0, with 19 bases in between. This CDR3 contains 17 residues. The germline gives CDR1 SGHRS, CDR2 YFSETQ. The CDR3 DNA is TGCGCCAGCAGCCCCCCCCGGTTTTCAGGGTACCAAGAGACCCAGTACTTC. Protein: CASSPPRFSGYQETQYF.

A single count supports this clone. The chain recombines TRBV15 with TRBJ2-3; 15 nucleotides agree with TRBD2. With 5 bases clipped from V and 7 bases from J, the junction kept 13 bases outside the gene matches. The CDR3 sequence is 18 residues long. Germline values: CDR1 LNHNV, CDR2 YYDKDF (reference sequence). The chain's CDR3 is CATSSSRGLAGGGNTQYF. The CDR3, as DNA: TGTGCCACCAGCTCCAGCCGGGGACTAGCGGGAGGAGGGAATACGCAGTATTTT.

The V and J genes are TRBV5-4 and TRBJ1-2; 8 bases match TRBD1. The CDR3 is 15 amino acids. Germline V gene data show CDR1 as SGHNT and CDR2 as YYREEE (reference sequence). With 5 bases clipped from V and 1 base from J, the junction kept 7 bases outside the gene matches. This CDR3 is CASRGGTGLNYGYTF. The CDR3 nucleotides are TGTGCCAGCAGGGGGGGGACAGGTCTTAACTATGGCTACACCTTC.

This rearrangement joins TRBV6-6 to TRBJ1-3; 7 bases match TRBD1. The J segment lost 0 bases and the V segment lost 4 bases, leaving 6 bases of the junction unmatched. This CDR3 contains 16 residues. Germline assignment: CDR1 MNHNY and CDR2 SVGAGI (reference sequence). The CDR3 protein is CASSLLGQVSGNTIYF. The CDR3 DNA sequence: TGTGCCAGCAGTTTGCTTGGACAGGTCTCTGGAAACACCATATATTTT.